A selection of T cell receptor beta chains follows, all from one sample in a study of T cells in localized non-small cell lung cancer. Measured with immunoSEQ multiplex PCR; TCRdb has only the in-frame clones, and not every one. The sample has 35,000 to 45,000 clones, approximately 90% seen once. The sequences come from peripheral blood, collected before any cancer treatment. These receptors were obtained from a woman aged 18 to 50 with stage III lung adenocarcinoma. CDR3s include the opening cysteine and the closing phenylalanine or tryptophan. A D gene is named only where the DNA matches it firmly. Size is stated for part of the rows, as once, few or many counts, or as a class when the clone is expanded.

j_call: TRBJ1-6; clone_size: NA; d_call: NA; v_call: TRBV25-1; cdr3_length: 13; cdr3_aa: CASSRRDNSPLHF; cdr3_nt: TGTGCCAGCAGTCGGCGGGATAATTCACCCCTCCACTTT
j_call: TRBJ2-1; clone_size: NA; d_call: TRBD2; v_call: TRBV9; cdr3_length: 15; cdr3_aa: CASSVLAGGHNEQFF; cdr3_nt: TGTGCCAGCAGCGTACTAGCGGGGGGGCACAATGAGCAGTTCTTC
j_call: TRBJ1-4; clone_size: NA; d_call: NA; v_call: TRBV7-8; cdr3_length: 16; cdr3_aa: CASSRGINRGEEKLFF; cdr3_nt: TGTGCCAGCAGCCGCGGAATTAACAGAGGAGAGGAAAAACTGTTTTTT
j_call: TRBJ1-2; clone_size: NA; d_call: NA; v_call: TRBV21-1; cdr3_length: 15; cdr3_aa: CASSQEGQGRFSYTF; cdr3_nt: TGTGCCAGCAGCCAAGAGGGACAGGGCCGATTTAGCTACACCTTC
j_call: TRBJ2-5; clone_size: NA; d_call: NA; v_call: TRBV19; cdr3_length: 17; cdr3_aa: CASSIEGMRDTQETQYF; cdr3_nt: TGTGCCAGTAGTATAGAAGGTATGAGGGACACCCAAGAGACCCAGTACTTC
j_call: TRBJ1-1; clone_size: NA; d_call: NA; v_call: TRBV4-1; cdr3_length: 13; cdr3_aa: CASSVVRETEAFF; cdr3_nt: TGCGCCAGCAGTGTTGTACGGGAGACTGAAGCTTTCTTT
j_call: TRBJ2-7; clone_size: NA; d_call: NA; v_call: TRBV7-2; cdr3_length: 15; cdr3_aa: CASSGGLPAAHEQYF; cdr3_nt: TGTGCCAGCAGCGGGGGACTCCCAGCCGCCCACGAGCAGTACTTC
j_call: TRBJ1-1; clone_size: NA; d_call: NA; v_call: TRBV10-3; cdr3_length: 13; cdr3_aa: CAISDEKNTEAFF; cdr3_nt: TGTGCCATCAGTGATGAAAAGAACACTGAAGCTTTCTTT
j_call: TRBJ1-5; clone_size: NA; d_call: TRBD1; v_call: TRBV2; cdr3_length: 15; cdr3_aa: CASSPGTGFNQPQHF; cdr3_nt: TGTGCCAGCAGCCCCGGGACAGGATTCAATCAGCCCCAGCATTTT
j_call: TRBJ2-7; clone_size: NA; d_call: TRBD2; v_call: TRBV27; cdr3_length: 15; cdr3_aa: CASSFERGSSYEQYF; cdr3_nt: TGTGCCAGCAGTTTCGAGCGGGGGAGCTCCTACGAGCAGTACTTC
j_call: TRBJ2-1; clone_size: NA; d_call: TRBD1; v_call: TRBV30; cdr3_length: 15; cdr3_aa: CAWSVKGQGQHEQFF; cdr3_nt: TGTGCCTGGAGTGTAAAGGGACAGGGGCAGCATGAGCAGTTCTTC
j_call: TRBJ2-1; clone_size: NA; d_call: TRBD2; v_call: TRBV9; cdr3_length: 15; cdr3_aa: CASSGSSGGSNEQFF; cdr3_nt: TGTGCCAGCAGCGGGTCTAGCGGGGGGTCAAATGAGCAGTTCTTC
j_call: TRBJ2-1; clone_size: NA; d_call: NA; v_call: TRBV5-5; cdr3_length: 17; cdr3_aa: CASNLYYQGSLNNEQFF; cdr3_nt: TGTGCCAGCAACCTCTACTACCAGGGATCGTTAAACAATGAGCAGTTCTTC
j_call: TRBJ2-3; clone_size: once; d_call: NA; v_call: TRBV6-1; cdr3_length: 15; cdr3_aa: CASSEVTTGADTQYF; cdr3_nt: TGTGCCAGCAGTGAAGTGACTACCGGGGCGGATACGCAGTATTTT
j_call: TRBJ2-6; clone_size: NA; d_call: TRBD2; v_call: TRBV7-3; cdr3_length: 19; cdr3_aa: CASSPLGERGPGRANVLTF; cdr3_nt: TGTGCCAGCAGCCCCCTGGGGGAGCGGGGTCCCGGGCGGGCCAACGTCCTGACTTTC
j_call: TRBJ2-7; clone_size: NA; d_call: TRBD2; v_call: TRBV19; cdr3_length: 16; cdr3_aa: CASSIGAGGLINEQYF; cdr3_nt: TGTGCCAGTAGTATAGGAGCGGGGGGGCTTATCAACGAGCAGTACTTC
j_call: TRBJ2-1; clone_size: NA; d_call: TRBD1; v_call: TRBV2; cdr3_length: 14; cdr3_aa: CAKQVGTGYNEQFF; cdr3_nt: TGTGCCAAGCAGGTTGGGACAGGGTATAATGAGCAGTTCTTC
j_call: TRBJ1-1; clone_size: NA; d_call: NA; v_call: TRBV14; cdr3_length: 14; cdr3_aa: CASSQGSYGTEAFF; cdr3_nt: TGTGCCAGCAGCCAAGGGAGTTACGGAACTGAAGCTTTCTTT
j_call: TRBJ2-1; clone_size: NA; d_call: NA; v_call: TRBV30; cdr3_length: 14; cdr3_aa: CAWSPGSFKGEQFF; cdr3_nt: TGTGCCTGGAGTCCGGGATCCTTTAAGGGTGAGCAGTTCTTC
j_call: TRBJ1-1; clone_size: NA; d_call: NA; v_call: TRBV30; cdr3_length: 12; cdr3_aa: CAWTRANTEAFF; cdr3_nt: TGTGCCTGGACCCGGGCCAACACTGAAGCTTTCTTT
j_call: TRBJ1-1; clone_size: NA; d_call: NA; v_call: TRBV29-1; cdr3_length: 14; cdr3_aa: CSVVSGSMNTEAFF; cdr3_nt: TGCAGCGTTGTCTCAGGCTCGATGAACACTGAAGCTTTCTTT
j_call: TRBJ2-5; clone_size: NA; d_call: NA; v_call: TRBV7-9; cdr3_length: 16; cdr3_aa: CASSSSGTGSKETQYF; cdr3_nt: TGTGCCAGCAGCTCCTCCGGCACAGGGTCGAAAGAGACCCAGTACTTC
j_call: TRBJ2-1; clone_size: once; d_call: NA; v_call: TRBV7-2; cdr3_length: 15; cdr3_aa: CASSLEGWSYNEQFF; cdr3_nt: TGTGCCAGCAGCTTAGAGGGGTGGTCCTACAATGAGCAGTTCTTC
j_call: TRBJ1-1; clone_size: once; d_call: TRBD1; v_call: TRBV30; cdr3_length: 15; cdr3_aa: CAWSAPGGRITEAFF; cdr3_nt: TGTGCCTGGAGTGCCCCAGGGGGGAGAATCACTGAAGCTTTCTTT
j_call: TRBJ2-3; clone_size: NA; d_call: NA; v_call: TRBV5-4; cdr3_length: 15; cdr3_aa: CASSSIVGSTDTQYF; cdr3_nt: TGTGCCAGCAGCTCGATAGTTGGGAGTACAGATACGCAGTATTTT
j_call: TRBJ1-1; clone_size: NA; d_call: NA; v_call: TRBV19; cdr3_length: 13; cdr3_aa: CASSTWDKLDAFF; cdr3_nt: TGTGCCAGTAGTACCTGGGACAAGCTGGACGCTTTCTTT
j_call: TRBJ1-1; clone_size: NA; d_call: NA; v_call: TRBV2; cdr3_length: 13; cdr3_aa: CASSDIGLSGAFF; cdr3_nt: TGTGCCAGCAGTGACATCGGCCTATCTGGAGCTTTCTTT
j_call: TRBJ1-1; clone_size: NA; d_call: NA; v_call: TRBV9; cdr3_length: 14; cdr3_aa: CASSVEPQGSGAFF; cdr3_nt: TGTGCCAGCAGCGTAGAACCCCAGGGGTCGGGTGCTTTCTTT
j_call: TRBJ2-4; clone_size: NA; d_call: TRBD2; v_call: TRBV7-2; cdr3_length: 14; cdr3_aa: CASSPLAGGNIQYF; cdr3_nt: TGTGCCAGCAGCCCTTTAGCGGGGGGAAACATTCAGTACTTC
j_call: TRBJ1-1; clone_size: NA; d_call: NA; v_call: TRBV21-1; cdr3_length: 15; cdr3_aa: CASSKKARGNTEAFF; cdr3_nt: TGTGCCAGCAGCAAAAAGGCACGAGGGAACACTGAAGCTTTCTTT